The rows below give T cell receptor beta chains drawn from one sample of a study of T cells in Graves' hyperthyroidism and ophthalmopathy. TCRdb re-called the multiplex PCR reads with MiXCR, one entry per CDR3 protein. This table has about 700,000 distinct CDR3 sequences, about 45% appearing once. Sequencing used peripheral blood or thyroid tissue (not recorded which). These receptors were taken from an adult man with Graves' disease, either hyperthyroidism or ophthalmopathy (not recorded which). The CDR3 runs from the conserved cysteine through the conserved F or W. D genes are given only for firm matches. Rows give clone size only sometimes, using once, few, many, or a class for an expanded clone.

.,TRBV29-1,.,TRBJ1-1,CSVGGTAFF,TGCAGCGTTGGGGGGACGGCTTTCTTT
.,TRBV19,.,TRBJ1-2,CASSIGRNGNYGYTF,TGTGCCAGTAGTATAGGCAGGAACGGCAACTATGGCTACACCTTC
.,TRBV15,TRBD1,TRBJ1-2,CATSRGDRTYGYTF,TGTGCCACCAGCAGAGGGGACAGAACCTATGGCTACACCTTC
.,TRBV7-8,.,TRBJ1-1,CASTQLGGTEAFF,TGTGCCAGCACACAATTAGGGGGCACTGAAGCTTTCTTT
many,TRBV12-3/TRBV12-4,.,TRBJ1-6,CASSLGSRTVPLHF,TGTGCCAGCAGTTTAGGCTCTAGGACCGTCCCCCTCCACTTT
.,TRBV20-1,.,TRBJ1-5,CSDSGEGGDQPQHF,TGCAGTGACTCCGGGGAGGGGGGCGATCAGCCCCAGCATTTT
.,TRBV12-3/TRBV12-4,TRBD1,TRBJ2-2,CASSHSGGTGELFF,TGTGCCAGCAGCCATTCAGGGGGTACCGGGGAGCTGTTTTTT
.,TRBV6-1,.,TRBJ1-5,CASRLAGVRETQHF,TGTGCCAGCAGGCTAGCGGGAGTCAGAGAGACCCAGCATTTT
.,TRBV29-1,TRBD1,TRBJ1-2,CSLEDRGGYTF,TGCAGCCTGGAGGACAGGGGTGGCTACACCTTC
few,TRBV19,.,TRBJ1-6,CASSHPNSPLHF,TGTGCCAGTAGTCATCCCAATTCACCCCTCCACTTT
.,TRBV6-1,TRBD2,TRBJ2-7,CASTEGGAQGRGQYF,TGTGCCAGCACCGAGGGCGGGGCCCAAGGGAGGGGGCAGTACTTC
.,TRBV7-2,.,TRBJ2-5,CASSRASLDRPQYF,TGTGCCAGCAGCCGGGCCAGCTTAGACCGGCCCCAGTACTTC
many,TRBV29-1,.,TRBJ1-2,CSVDWGGYGYTF,TGCAGCGTTGATTGGGGGGGCTACGGCTACACCTTC
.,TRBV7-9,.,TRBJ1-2,CASSQGGASSYTF,TGTGCCAGCAGCCAAGGGGGAGCCTCCAGCTACACCTTC
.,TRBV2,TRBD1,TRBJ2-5,CASSEPGQGSQYF,TGTGCCAGCAGTGAACCCGGACAGGGGTCCCAGTACTTC
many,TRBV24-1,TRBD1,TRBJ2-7,CATSDGVTGLREQYF,TGTGCCACCAGTGATGGCGTGACAGGGCTGAGGGAGCAGTACTTC
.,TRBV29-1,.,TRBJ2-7,CSVQAGTSSYEQYF,TGCAGCGTTCAAGCGGGCACGAGCTCCTACGAGCAGTACTTC
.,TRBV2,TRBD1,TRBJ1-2,CASSGMRGLYGYTF,TGTGCCAGCAGTGGGATGAGGGGGCTCTATGGCTACACCTTC
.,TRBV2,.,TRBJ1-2,CASSERGERGYTF,TGTGCCAGCAGTGAACGGGGGGAACGAGGTTACACCTTC
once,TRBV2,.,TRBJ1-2,CASSYGWRLFNYGYTF,TGTGCCAGCAGTTACGGCTGGCGCCTTTTCAACTATGGCTACACCTTC
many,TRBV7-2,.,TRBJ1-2,CASSPNEWGYTF,TGTGCCAGCAGTCCTAACGAATGGGGCTACACCTTC
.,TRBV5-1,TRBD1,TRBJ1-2,CASSVGQGRNYGHTF,TGCGCCAGCAGCGTGGGACAGGGGCGGAACTATGGCCACACCTTC
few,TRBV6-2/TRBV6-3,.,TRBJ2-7,CASRHPQNYEQYF,TGTGCCAGCAGGCACCCACAGAACTACGAGCAGTACTTC
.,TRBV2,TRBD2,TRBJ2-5,CASSGPSGGQETQYF,TGTGCCAGCAGTGGGCCTAGCGGGGGACAAGAGACCCAGTACTTC